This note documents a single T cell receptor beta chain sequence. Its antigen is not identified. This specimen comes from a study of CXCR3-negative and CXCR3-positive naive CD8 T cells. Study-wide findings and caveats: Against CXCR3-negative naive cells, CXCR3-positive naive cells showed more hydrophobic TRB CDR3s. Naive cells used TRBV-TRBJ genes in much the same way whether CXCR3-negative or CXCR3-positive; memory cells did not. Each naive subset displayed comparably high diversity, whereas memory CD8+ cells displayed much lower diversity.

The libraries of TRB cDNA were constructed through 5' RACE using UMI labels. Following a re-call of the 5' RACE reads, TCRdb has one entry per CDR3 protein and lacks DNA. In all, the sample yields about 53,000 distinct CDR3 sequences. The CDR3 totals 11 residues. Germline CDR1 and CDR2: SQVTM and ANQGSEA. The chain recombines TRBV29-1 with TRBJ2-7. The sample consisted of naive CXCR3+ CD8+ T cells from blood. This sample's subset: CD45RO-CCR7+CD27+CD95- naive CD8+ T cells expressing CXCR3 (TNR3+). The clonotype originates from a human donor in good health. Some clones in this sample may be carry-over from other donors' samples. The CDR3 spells CSGTIGHEQYF.